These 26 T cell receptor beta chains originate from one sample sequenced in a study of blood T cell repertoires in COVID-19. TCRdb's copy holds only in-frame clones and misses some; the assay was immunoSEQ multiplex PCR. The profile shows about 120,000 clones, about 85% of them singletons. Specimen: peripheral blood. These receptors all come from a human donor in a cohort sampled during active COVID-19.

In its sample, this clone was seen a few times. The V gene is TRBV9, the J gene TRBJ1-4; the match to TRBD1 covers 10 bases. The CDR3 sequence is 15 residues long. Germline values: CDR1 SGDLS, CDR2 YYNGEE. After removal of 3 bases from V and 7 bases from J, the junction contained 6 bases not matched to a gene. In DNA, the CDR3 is TGTGCCAGCAGCGAGCGACAGGGGGCGAGTGAAAAACTGTTTTTT. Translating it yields CASSERQGASEKLFF.

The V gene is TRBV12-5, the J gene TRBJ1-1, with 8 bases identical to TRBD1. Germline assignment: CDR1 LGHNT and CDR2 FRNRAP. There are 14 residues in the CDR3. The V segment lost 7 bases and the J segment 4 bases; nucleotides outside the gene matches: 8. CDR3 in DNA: TGTGCTAGTGCTCGGACAGGGTTCATCACTGAAGCTTTCTTT. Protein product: CASARTGFITEAFF.

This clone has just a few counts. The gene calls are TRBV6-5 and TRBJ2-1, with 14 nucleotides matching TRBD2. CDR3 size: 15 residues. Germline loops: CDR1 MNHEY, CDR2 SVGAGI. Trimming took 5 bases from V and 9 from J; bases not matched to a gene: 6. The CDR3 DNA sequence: TGTGCCAGCAGTACGGGACTAGCGGGAGTGGGTGAGCAGTTCTTC. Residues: CASSTGLAGVGEQFF.

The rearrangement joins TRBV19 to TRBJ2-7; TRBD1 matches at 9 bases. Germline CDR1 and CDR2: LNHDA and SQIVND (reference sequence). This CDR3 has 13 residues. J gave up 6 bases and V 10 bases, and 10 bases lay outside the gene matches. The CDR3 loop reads CATSGTGSFEQYF. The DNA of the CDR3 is TGTGCCACCAGTGGGACAGGGTCTTTCGAGCAGTACTTC.

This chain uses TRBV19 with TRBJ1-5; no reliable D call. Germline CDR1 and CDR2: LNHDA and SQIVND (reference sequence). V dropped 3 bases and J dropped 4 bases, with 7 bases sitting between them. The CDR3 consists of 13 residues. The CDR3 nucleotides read TGTGCCAGTAGTATGGTACAGAATCAGCCCCAGCATTTT. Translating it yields CASSMVQNQPQHF.

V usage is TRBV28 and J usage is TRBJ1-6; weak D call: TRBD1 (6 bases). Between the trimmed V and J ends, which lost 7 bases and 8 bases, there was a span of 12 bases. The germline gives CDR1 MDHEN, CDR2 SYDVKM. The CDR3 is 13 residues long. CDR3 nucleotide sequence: TGTGCCAGCAAAGGACAGCACGATTCACCCCTCCACTTT. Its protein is CASKGQHDSPLHF. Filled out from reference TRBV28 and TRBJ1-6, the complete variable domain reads DVKVTQSSRYLVKRTGEKVFLECVQDMDHENMFWYRQDPGLGLRLIYFSYDVKMKEKGDIPEGYSVSREKKERFSLILESASTNQTSMYLCASKGQHDSPLHFGNGTRLTVT.

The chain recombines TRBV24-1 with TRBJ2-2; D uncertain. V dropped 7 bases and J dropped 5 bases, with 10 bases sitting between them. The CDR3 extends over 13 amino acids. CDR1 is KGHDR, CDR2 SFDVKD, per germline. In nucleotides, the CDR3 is TGTGCCACCAGCGGAGCTCGGACCGGGGAGCTGTTTTTT. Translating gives CATSGARTGELFF.

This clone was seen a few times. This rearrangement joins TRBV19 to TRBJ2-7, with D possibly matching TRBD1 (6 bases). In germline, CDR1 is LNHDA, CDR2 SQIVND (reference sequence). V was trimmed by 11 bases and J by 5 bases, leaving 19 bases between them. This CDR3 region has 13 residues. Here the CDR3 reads CAVGEQGSNEQYF. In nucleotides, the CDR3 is TGTGCCGTGGGGGAACAGGGTTCTAACGAGCAGTACTTC.

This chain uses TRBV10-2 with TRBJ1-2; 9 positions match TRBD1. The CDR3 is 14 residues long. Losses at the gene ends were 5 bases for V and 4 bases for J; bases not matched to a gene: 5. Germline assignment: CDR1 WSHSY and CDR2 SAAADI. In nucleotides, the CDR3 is TGCGCCAGCAGTTCACAGGGGGCAGGCTATGGCTACACCTTC. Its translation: CASSSQGAGYGYTF.

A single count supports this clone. CDR3 sequence reads: CSASGQGGYGYTF. CDR3 nucleotides: TGCAGTGCTAGTGGACAGGGTGGCTATGGCTACACCTTC. V is TRBV20-1 and J is TRBJ1-2; 8 positions match TRBD1. V was clipped by 3 bases and J by 4 bases; unmatched bases: 4. CDR3 size: 13 residues. Germline CDR1 DFQATT, CDR2 SNEGSKA (reference sequence).

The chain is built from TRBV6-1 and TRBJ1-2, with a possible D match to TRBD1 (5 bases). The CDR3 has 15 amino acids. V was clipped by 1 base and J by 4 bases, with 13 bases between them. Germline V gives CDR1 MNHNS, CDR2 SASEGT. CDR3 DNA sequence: TGTGCCAGCAGTGAAGAAAGTACGGGGGGCTATGGCTACACCTTC. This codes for CASSEESTGGYGYTF.

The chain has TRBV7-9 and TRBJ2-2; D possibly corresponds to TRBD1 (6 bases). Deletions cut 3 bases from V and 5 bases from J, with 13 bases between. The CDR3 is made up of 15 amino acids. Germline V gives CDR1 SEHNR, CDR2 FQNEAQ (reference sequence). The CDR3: CASSFSRQETGELFF. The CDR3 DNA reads TGTGCCAGCAGCTTTAGTAGACAGGAAACCGGGGAGCTGTTTTTT.

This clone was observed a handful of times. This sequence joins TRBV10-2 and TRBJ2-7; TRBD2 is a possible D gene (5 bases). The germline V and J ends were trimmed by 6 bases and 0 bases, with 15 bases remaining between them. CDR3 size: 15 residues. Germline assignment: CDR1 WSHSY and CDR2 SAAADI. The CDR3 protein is CASRLDSTSSYEQYF. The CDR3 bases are TGCGCCAGCAGATTAGACTCCACTAGCTCCTACGAGCAGTACTTC.

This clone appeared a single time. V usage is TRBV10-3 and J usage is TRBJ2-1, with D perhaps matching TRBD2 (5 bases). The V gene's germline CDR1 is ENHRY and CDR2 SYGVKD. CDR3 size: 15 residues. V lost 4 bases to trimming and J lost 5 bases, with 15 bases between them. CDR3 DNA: TGTGCCATCAGTGGTCGGTCGGACTCAAACAATGAGCAGTTCTTC. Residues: CAISGRSDSNNEQFF.

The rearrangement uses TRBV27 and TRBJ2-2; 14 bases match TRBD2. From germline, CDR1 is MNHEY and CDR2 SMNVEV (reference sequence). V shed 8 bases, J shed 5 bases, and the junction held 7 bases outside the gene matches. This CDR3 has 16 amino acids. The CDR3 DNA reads TGTGCCAGCCAAAGACTAGCGGGAGGGGTTACCGGGGAGCTGTTTTTT. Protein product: CASQRLAGGVTGELFF.

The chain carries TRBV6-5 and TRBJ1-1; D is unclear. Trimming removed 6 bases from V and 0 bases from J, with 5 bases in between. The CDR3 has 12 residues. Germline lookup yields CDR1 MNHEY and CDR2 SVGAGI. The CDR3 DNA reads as TGTGCCAGCAGGCAGTTGAACACTGAAGCTTTCTTT. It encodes CASRQLNTEAFF.

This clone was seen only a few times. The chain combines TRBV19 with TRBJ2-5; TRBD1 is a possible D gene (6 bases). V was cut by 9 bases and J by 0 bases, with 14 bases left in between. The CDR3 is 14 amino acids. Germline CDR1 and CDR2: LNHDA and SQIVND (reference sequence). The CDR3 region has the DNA TGTGCCAGAACCGGACAGCAGTACCAAGAGACCCAGTACTTC. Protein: CARTGQQYQETQYF.

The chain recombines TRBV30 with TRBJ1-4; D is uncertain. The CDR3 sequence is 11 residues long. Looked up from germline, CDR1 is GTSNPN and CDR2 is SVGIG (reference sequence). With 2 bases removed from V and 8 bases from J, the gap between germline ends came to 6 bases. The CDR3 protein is CAWSSSEKLFF. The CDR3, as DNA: TGTGCCTGGAGTTCGAGCGAAAAACTGTTTTTT.

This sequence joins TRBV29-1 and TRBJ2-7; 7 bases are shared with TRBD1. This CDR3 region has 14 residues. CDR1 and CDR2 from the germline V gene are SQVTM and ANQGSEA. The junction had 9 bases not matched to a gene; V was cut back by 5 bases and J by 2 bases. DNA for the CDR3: TGCAGCGTTCTGAGGGACAGAGCAACCTACGAGCAGTACTTC. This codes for CSVLRDRATYEQYF.

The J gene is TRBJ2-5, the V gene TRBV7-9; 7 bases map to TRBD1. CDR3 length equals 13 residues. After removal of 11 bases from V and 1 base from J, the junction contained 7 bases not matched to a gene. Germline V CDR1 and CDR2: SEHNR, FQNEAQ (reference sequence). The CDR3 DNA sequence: TGTGCCTCAGATGAGGGGGCCCAAGAGACCCAGTACTTC. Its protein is CASDEGAQETQYF.

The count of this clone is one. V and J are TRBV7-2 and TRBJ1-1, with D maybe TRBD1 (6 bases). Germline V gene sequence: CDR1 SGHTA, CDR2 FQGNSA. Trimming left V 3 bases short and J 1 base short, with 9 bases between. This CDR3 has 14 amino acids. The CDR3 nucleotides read TGTGCCAGCAGCTTTGACAGGTGGAACACTGAAGCTTTCTTT. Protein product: CASSFDRWNTEAFF. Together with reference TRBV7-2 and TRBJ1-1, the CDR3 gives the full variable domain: GAGVSQSPSNKVTEKGKDVELRCDPISGHTALYWYRQSLGQGLEFLIYFQGNSAPDKSGLPSDRFSAERTGGSVSTLTIQRTQQEDSAVYLCASSFDRWNTEAFFGQGTRLTVV.

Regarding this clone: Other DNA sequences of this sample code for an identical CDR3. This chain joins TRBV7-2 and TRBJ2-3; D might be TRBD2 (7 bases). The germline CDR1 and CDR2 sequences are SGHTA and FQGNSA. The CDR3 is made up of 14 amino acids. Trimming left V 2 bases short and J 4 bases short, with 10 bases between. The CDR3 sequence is CASSLSGGADTQYF. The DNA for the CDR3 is TGTGCCAGCAGCTTATCGGGGGGCGCAGATACGCAGTATTTT.

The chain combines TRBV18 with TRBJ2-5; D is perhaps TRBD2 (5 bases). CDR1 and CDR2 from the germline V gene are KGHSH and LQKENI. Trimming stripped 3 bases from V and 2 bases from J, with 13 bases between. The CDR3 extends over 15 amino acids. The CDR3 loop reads CASSPVGAEQETQYF. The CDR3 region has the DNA TGTGCCAGCTCACCCGTGGGAGCGGAACAAGAGACCCAGTACTTC.

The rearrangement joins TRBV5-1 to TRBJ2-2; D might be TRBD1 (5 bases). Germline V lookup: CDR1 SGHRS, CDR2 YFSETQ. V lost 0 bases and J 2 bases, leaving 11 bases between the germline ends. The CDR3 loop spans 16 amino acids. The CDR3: CASSLEGQVNTGELFF. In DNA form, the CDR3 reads TGCGCCAGCAGCTTGGAGGGGCAGGTAAACACCGGGGAGCTGTTTTTT. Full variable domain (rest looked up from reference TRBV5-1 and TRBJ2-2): KAGVTQTPRYLIKTRGQQVTLSCSPISGHRSVSWYQQTPGQGLQFLFEYFSETQRNKGNFPGRFSGRQFSNSRSEMNVSTLELGDSALYLCASSLEGQVNTGELFFGEGSRLTVL.

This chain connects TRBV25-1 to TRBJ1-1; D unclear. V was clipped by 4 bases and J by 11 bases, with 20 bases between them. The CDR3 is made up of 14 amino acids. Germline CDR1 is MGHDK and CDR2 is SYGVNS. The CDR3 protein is CASSGSARPRRAFF. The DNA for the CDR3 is TGTGCCAGCAGTGGGTCAGCACGACCTAGGCGGGCTTTCTTT. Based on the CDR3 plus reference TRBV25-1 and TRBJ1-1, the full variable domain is EADIYQTPRYLVIGTGKKITLECSQTMGHDKMYWYQQDPGMELHLIHYSYGVNSTEKGDLSSESTVSRIRTEHFPLTLESARPSHTSQYLCASSGSARPRRAFFGQGTRLTVV.

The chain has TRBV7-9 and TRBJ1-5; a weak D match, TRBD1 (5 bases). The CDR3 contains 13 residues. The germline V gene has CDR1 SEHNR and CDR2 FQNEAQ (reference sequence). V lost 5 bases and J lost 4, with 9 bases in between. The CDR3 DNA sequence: TGTGCCAGCAGCCGGGAGGGGAATCAGCCCCAGCATTTT. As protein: CASSREGNQPQHF.